A selection of T cell receptor beta chains follows, all from one sample in a study of T-cell reconstitution after alpha-beta-depleted transplantation in children. One entry per CDR3 protein results from TCRdb running MiXCR on the PCR reads. The data show around 300,000 distinct CDR3 sequences, with around a tenth seen just once and 7.5% held by the top ten. The sample was PBMCs, taken before TCRalphabeta/CD19-depleted stem cell transplant. Receptors were obtained from a boy younger than two with acute myeloid leukemia, due to receive a stem cell transplant. Both conserved end residues are part of each CDR3. The D gene is left open where the match is weak. Only part of the rows carry a size: once, few, many, or a class if the clone is expanded.

cdr3_nt	cdr3_aa	clone_size	d_call	v_call	j_call
TGCGCCAGCAGCTTGCGTGCAGGGCGAGATTCACCCCTCCACTTT	CASSLRAGRDSPLHF	many	NA	TRBV5-1	TRBJ1-6
TGTGCCAGCAGCTTAGTTGGCGGGGCTAGCACAGATACGCAGTATTTT	CASSLVGGASTDTQYF	many	NA	TRBV7-3	TRBJ2-3
TGTGCCTGCAGTGATGTCGGACAGGGCACCTACGAGCAGTACTTC	CACSDVGQGTYEQYF	few	TRBD1	TRBV6-1	TRBJ2-7
TGTGCCAGCAGTCGACGGGACAGGGGAGACTATAGCAATCAGCCCCAGCATTTT	CASSRRDRGDYSNQPQHF	few	TRBD1	TRBV2	TRBJ1-5
TGCAGTGCTAGAGGATCCGTCTGGGGGGGTGGTACCGGGGAGCTGTTTTTT	CSARGSVWGGGTGELFF	many	TRBD2	TRBV20-1	TRBJ2-2
TGTGCCAGCAGTTTTCAGGGAGCCCGCAATCAGCCCCAGCATTTT	CASSFQGARNQPQHF	many	NA	TRBV28	TRBJ1-5
TGTGCCAGCAGCGTCGACAGGGGAGGCTACGAGCAGTACTTC	CASSVDRGGYEQYF	many	TRBD1	TRBV9	TRBJ2-7
TGCAGTGCTCCAGCTTACGCGCTCTCCTACGAGCAGTACTTC	CSAPAYALSYEQYF	many	NA	TRBV20-1	TRBJ2-7
TGTGCCAGCAGCCACGTCGTAGGCGGCGGGGAGCTGTTTTTT	CASSHVVGGGELFF	many	NA	TRBV4-2	TRBJ2-2
TGCAGTGCTGGACACTCTAGCACAGATACGCAGTATTTT	CSAGHSSTDTQYF	NA	NA	TRBV20-1	TRBJ2-3
TGTGCCAGCAGCTTAAGAGCTTACGGGGGCCTATACCGTCCCGCAGATACGCAGTATTTT	CASSLRAYGGLYRPADTQYF	many	NA	TRBV7-3	TRBJ2-3
TGTGCCAGCAGTTTATCGGGGCCAAATGAAAAACTGTTTTTT	CASSLSGPNEKLFF	NA	NA	TRBV27	TRBJ1-4
TGCAGTGCTCCGTATAAGCAGGGCTACGAGCAGTACTTC	CSAPYKQGYEQYF	NA	NA	TRBV20-1	TRBJ2-7
TGTGCCAGCAGTTCTGCGGGGACAGGTGCTCCAAATGAAAAACTGTTTTTT	CASSSAGTGAPNEKLFF	few	TRBD1	TRBV27	TRBJ1-4
TGTGCCAGCAGCCAAGCCGGGACCGGGCCTCCCTACACCTTC	CASSQAGTGPPYTF	many	NA	TRBV3-1	TRBJ1-2